A single sample gave rise to the 17 T cell receptor beta chains below, sequenced in a study of post-analysis software for immune sequencing data. Study conclusions and caveats: Roughly five TRBV segments were significantly more frequent in patients than in controls. TRBV5-6, TRBV5-1 and TRBV20-1 were among these segments.

cDNA libraries for TCR beta contained unique molecular identifiers. TCRdb re-called the PCR reads with MiXCR, one entry per CDR3 protein. The sample has 380,000 or so distinct CDR3 sequences; 30% to 45% are singletons. The antigens these receptors bind are not known. Material for sequencing was blood. The receptors shown here come from a girl between 10 and 17 years old with multiple sclerosis.

The V gene is TRBV3-1, the J gene TRBJ1-2, with D uncertain. Germline values: CDR1 LGHDT, CDR2 YNNKEL (reference sequence). Trimming removed 5 bases at V and 9 bases at J, with 16 bases between. This CDR3 is 13 amino acids long. CDR3 protein: CASSSTWRWSYTF. DNA of the CDR3: TGTGCCAGCAGCTCGACGTGGAGATGGAGCTACACCTTC.

This clonotype was found many times. The genes are TRBV13 and TRBJ1-6; perhaps TRBD1 as D (6 bases). The CDR3 length is 14 residues. Germline values: CDR1 PRHDT, CDR2 FYEKMQ (reference sequence). Trimming removed 5 bases at V and 7 bases at J, with 12 bases between. CDR3 protein: CASSRGQWNSPLHF. The CDR3 DNA sequence: TGTGCCAGCAGCCGCGGACAGTGGAATTCACCCCTCCACTTT.

V and J are TRBV10-3 and TRBJ2-7, with unresolved D. The V and J ends lost 6 bases and 2 bases respectively, with 5 bases between them. The CDR3 is 11 residues long. Looked up from germline, CDR1 is ENHRY and CDR2 is SYGVKD. DNA of the CDR3: TGTGCCATCAGATCGGCCTACGAGCAGTACTTC. Protein product: CAIRSAYEQYF.

This clonotype was detected a few times. The CDR3 DNA reads as TGTGCCAGCAGCGATAGTAGGACAGCCGATACGCAGTATTTT. This codes for CASSDSRTADTQYF. The chain employs TRBV11-2 and TRBJ2-3; D is possibly TRBD1 (6 bases). The germline CDR1 and CDR2 sequences are SGHAT and FQNNGV. The CDR3 is 14 amino acids. The V and J ends lost 5 bases and 6 bases respectively, with 15 bases between them.

Worth noting for this clonotype: It may be a read error: a sequence one base away is much more abundant. The chain employs TRBV29-1 and TRBJ2-1; no definite D call. The CDR3 has 12 residues. Germline-derived CDR1 and CDR2 are SQVTM and ANQGSEA. CDR3 region: CSGEAGDNEQFF. DNA of the CDR3: TGCAGCGGTGAAGCAGGTGACAATGAGCAGTTCTTC.

This chain uses TRBV11-3 with TRBJ1-1; maybe TRBD1 (6 bases). V was shortened by 1 base and J by 5 bases, with 17 bases between the two germline ends. The CDR3 spans 16 residues. CDR1 SGHNT and CDR2 YENEEA come from the germline V gene. CDR3 in DNA: TGTGCCAGCAGCTTAGCATCGCATGGGGGGCTGACTGAAGCTTTCTTT. It specifies CASSLASHGGLTEAFF. The complete variable domain, with remaining parts taken from reference TRBV11-3 and TRBJ1-1, reads EAGVVQSPRYKIIEKKQPVAFWCNPISGHNTLYWYLQNLGQGPELLIRYENEEAVDDSQLPKDRFSAERLKGVDSTLKIQPAELGDSAVYLCASSLASHGGLTEAFFGQGTRLTVV.

The sample holds a few counts of this clonotype. This chain joins TRBV20-1 and TRBJ1-1; D remains ambiguous. The CDR3 has 14 amino acids. Trimming shortened V by 5 bases and J by 6 bases, and 19 bases separated the two germline ends. In germline, CDR1 is DFQATT, CDR2 SNEGSKA (reference sequence). The CDR3: CSAPRRQNHAEAFF. CDR3 in DNA: TGCAGTGCTCCGAGAAGACAAAACCACGCTGAAGCTTTCTTT.

The CDR3 bases are TGTGCCAGCAGCTTAGGAGCAGGGGGCAGTCCCAATGAGCAGTTCTTC. This gives the protein CASSLGAGGSPNEQFF. This rearrangement joins TRBV7-8 to TRBJ2-1, with 8 bases aligning to TRBD1. The CDR3 length is 16 residues. V lost 1 base to trimming and J lost 6 bases; unmatched junction nucleotides: 8. Germline V gene sequence: CDR1 SGHVS, CDR2 FQNEAQ.

This clonotype has just a few counts. CDR3 in DNA: TGTGCCAGCAGGGCAGGGGCCTCGAACACTGAAGCTTTCTTT. Protein product: CASRAGASNTEAFF. The chain carries TRBV12-3 or TRBV12-4 and TRBJ1-1; the D gene is possibly TRBD1 (6 bases). V dropped 6 bases and J dropped 1 base, with 12 bases sitting between them. The CDR3 has 14 amino acids.

V gene TRBV10-3 combines with J gene TRBJ1-1, with 7 bases that match TRBD1. V dropped 8 bases and J dropped 2; count of bases not matched to a gene: 5. This CDR3 spans 13 amino acids. Germline V gene sequence: CDR1 ENHRY, CDR2 SYGVKD. The CDR3 is CAIGDRQNTEAFF. The CDR3 DNA reads as TGTGCCATCGGGGACAGACAAAACACTGAAGCTTTCTTT.

This clonotype was seen a handful of times. The V call is TRBV5-1, the J call TRBJ1-5; D unclear. Germline loops: CDR1 SGHRS, CDR2 YFSETQ. V was shortened by 0 bases and J by 7 bases, with 14 bases between the two germline ends. The CDR3 runs 15 residues. The CDR3 region has the DNA TGCGCCAGCAGCTTGGGCGGACCGGGAGGCCAGCCCCAGCATTTT. Translating gives CASSLGGPGGQPQHF. The full variable domain, in which reference TRBV5-1 and TRBJ1-5 provide the parts outside the CDR3, is KAGVTQTPRYLIKTRGQQVTLSCSPISGHRSVSWYQQTPGQGLQFLFEYFSETQRNKGNFPGRFSGRQFSNSRSEMNVSTLELGDSALYLCASSLGGPGGQPQHFGDGTRLSIL.

This chain joins TRBV20-1 and TRBJ2-7; D is possibly TRBD1 (6 bases). The CDR3 is 13 amino acids. Trimming cost V 1 base and J 0 bases, with 7 bases left between them. CDR1 is DFQATT, CDR2 SNEGSKA, per germline (reference sequence). The CDR3 DNA sequence: TGCAGTGCTAGAGGGACAGCCTCCTACGAGCAGTACTTC. Its translation: CSARGTASYEQYF.

This clonotype has only a few counts. The V and J genes are TRBV4-1 and TRBJ2-7, with D perhaps TRBD1 (5 bases). The CDR3 has 15 amino acids. Germline CDR1 and CDR2: MGHRA and YSYEKL. V was clipped by 0 bases and J by 3 bases, with 12 bases between them. This chain's CDR3 is CASSQDLTGYYEQYF. As DNA, the CDR3 is TGCGCCAGCAGCCAAGATCTTACAGGCTACTACGAGCAGTACTTC.

The chain joins TRBV3-1 to TRBJ2-7; 7 nucleotides match TRBD1. Germline CDR1 LGHDT, CDR2 YNNKEL (reference sequence). This CDR3 spans 14 amino acids. V trimming: 4 bases; J trimming: 2 bases; junction bases outside the gene matches: 5. DNA of the CDR3: TGTGCCAGCAGCCCCCGGGACAGTACCTACGAGCAGTACTTC. Residues: CASSPRDSTYEQYF.

This chain joins TRBV12-3 or TRBV12-4 and TRBJ2-5; 14 bases are shared with TRBD2. Losses at the gene ends were 5 bases for V and 3 bases for J; bases not matched to a gene: 5. The CDR3 is 16 residues long. The DNA of the CDR3 is TGTGCCAGCAGTCCACAGGGACTAGCGGGGGAAGAGACCCAGTACTTC. Its translation is CASSPQGLAGEETQYF.

This chain links TRBV12-3 or TRBV12-4 with TRBJ2-3; D call uncertain. With 8 bases removed from V and 0 bases from J, the gap between germline ends came to 12 bases. The CDR3 has 14 residues. CDR3 region: CASGSAPSTDTQYF. The CDR3 nucleotides are TGTGCCAGCGGCTCAGCCCCGAGCACAGATACGCAGTATTTT.

In this sample, this clonotype turned up once. The chain combines TRBV3-1 with TRBJ2-1; 7 bases line up with TRBD1. V gave up 8 bases and J gave up 5 bases; unmatched junction bases: 3. CDR1 is LGHDT, CDR2 YNNKEL, per germline (reference sequence). The length of the CDR3 is 12 residues. CDR3 DNA: TGTGCCAGCGGGACAGTGAACAATGAGCAGTTCTTC. Translating it yields CASGTVNNEQFF.